This T cell receptor (beta chain) appears in the sequencing data of a study of T cell repertoires in cytomegalovirus infection. The germline CDR1 and CDR2 sequences are SGHDT and YYEEEE. V shed 0 bases and J shed 2 bases, with 6 bases lying between them. The length of the CDR3 is 14 residues. In TCRdb, the reads were re-called with MiXCR into one record per CDR3 protein. The sample shows 300,000 to 400,000 distinct CDR3 sequences, 15% to 20% of them seen only once. The sequence was obtained from a human donor in good health (CMV status not recorded). Some clones in this sample may be carry-over from other donors' samples. The rearrangement uses TRBV5-6 and TRBJ1-3; D remains ambiguous. Sequenced material: PBMCs. The CDR3 bases are TGTGCCAGCAGCTTGGGATACACTGGAAACACCATATATTTT. As protein: CASSLGYTGNTIYF.